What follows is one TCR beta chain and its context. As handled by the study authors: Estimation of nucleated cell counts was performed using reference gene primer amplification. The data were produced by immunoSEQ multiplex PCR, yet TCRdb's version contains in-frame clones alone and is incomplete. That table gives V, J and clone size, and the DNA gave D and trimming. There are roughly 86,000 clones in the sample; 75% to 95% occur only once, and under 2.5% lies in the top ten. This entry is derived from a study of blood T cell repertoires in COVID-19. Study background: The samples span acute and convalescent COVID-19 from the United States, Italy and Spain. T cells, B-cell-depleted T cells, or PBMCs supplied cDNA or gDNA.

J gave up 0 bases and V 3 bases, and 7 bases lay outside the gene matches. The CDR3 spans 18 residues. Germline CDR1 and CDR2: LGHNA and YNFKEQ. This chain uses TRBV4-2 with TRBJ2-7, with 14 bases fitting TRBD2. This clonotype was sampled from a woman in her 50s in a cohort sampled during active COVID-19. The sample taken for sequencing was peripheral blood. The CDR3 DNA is TGTGCCAGCAGCCAGGGGACTAGCGGGGGCCAGAGCTCCTACGAGCAGTACTTC. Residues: CASSQGTSGGQSSYEQYF.